These T cell receptor beta chains were read from a single sample in a study of blood T cell repertoires in COVID-19. Here immunoSEQ multiplex PCR was the method, and the copy in TCRdb shows in-frame clones only, minus some. The data hold 200,000 to 300,000 clones, with roughly 90% observed a single time. Material for sequencing was peripheral blood. These receptors all stem from a human donor in a cohort sampled during active COVID-19. Both conserved end residues are part of each CDR3. D genes are given only for firm matches. A row's size may be missing; if present it is once, few, many or a size class.

clone_size j_call v_call d_call cdr3_nt cdr3_aa
. TRBJ2-5 TRBV6-5 . TGTGCCAGCAGTTACTCGGAGGAGGAGCAAGAGACCCAGTACTTC CASSYSEEEQETQYF
. TRBJ2-7 TRBV2 . TGTGCCAGCACACGGCCCTGGGGGGATTACGAGCAGTACTTC CASTRPWGDYEQYF
. TRBJ1-1 TRBV19 . TGTGCCAGTACAGAGGACTTGAACACTGAAGCTTTCTTT CASTEDLNTEAFF
. TRBJ2-1 TRBV7-2 . TGTGCCACCTTGGGCGGGGTCCTCTGGAATGAGCAGTTCTTC CATLGGVLWNEQFF
. TRBJ2-1 TRBV5-4 . TGTGCCAGCAGCTTGGTAGCCGGCCTGGAAGAGCAGTTCTTC CASSLVAGLEEQFF
. TRBJ2-3 TRBV11-2 TRBD2 TGTGCCAGCAGCTTAGCGGGCGGGGGGGCCTCCGATACGCAGTATTTT CASSLAGGGASDTQYF
. TRBJ1-2 TRBV19 . TGTGCCAGTACCCAAAAGGGGTATGGCTACACCTTC CASTQKGYGYTF
. TRBJ2-5 TRBV9 TRBD2 TGTGCCAGCAGCGGTGGCGGGGGAGAGACCCAGTACTTC CASSGGGGETQYF
. TRBJ1-2 TRBV25-1 TRBD1 TGTGCCAGCAGTGAATGGGCCGGGACAGGGCTATCCTATGGCTACACCTTC CASSEWAGTGLSYGYTF
. TRBJ2-7 TRBV30 TRBD2 TGTGCCTGGAGCGGTATGACTAGCGGGAGGTTCGACGACTACGAGCAGTACTTC CAWSGMTSGRFDDYEQYF
. TRBJ2-3 TRBV5-1 TRBD1 TGCGCCAGCAGCTTGGGGACAGGGTTTGGAGATACGCAGTATTTT CASSLGTGFGDTQYF
. TRBJ1-2 TRBV7-2 . TGTGCCAGCAGCGCTAGGGCAGGGGTCTCCTATGGCTACACCTTC CASSARAGVSYGYTF
. TRBJ2-2 TRBV4-1 . TGCGCCAGCAGCCAAGTCCCCATTTGGACAGCCGACTATAAGATGTTTTTT CASSQVPIWTADYKMFF
. TRBJ2-5 TRBV4-2 . TGTGCCAGCAGACGTACAGGGAAAGAGACCCAGTACTTC CASRRTGKETQYF
few TRBJ2-3 TRBV10-3 . TGTGCCATCAGTGGACAGTCTAGCACAGATACGCAGTATTTT CAISGQSSTDTQYF
once TRBJ1-2 TRBV21-1 . TGTGCCAGCAGCAGCTCCGGGAAATGTCGGACAGGGGGAGGTAATAACTATGGCTACACCTTC CASSSSGKCRTGGGNNYGYTF
. TRBJ1-1 TRBV12-5 . TGTGCTAGTGGCGTCGGTGGGAACACTGAAGCTTTCTTT CASGVGGNTEAFF
. TRBJ1-5 TRBV30 TRBD1 TGTGCCTGGGCCCCAGGGGGAGATCAGCCCCAGCATTTT CAWAPGGDQPQHF
. TRBJ1-1 TRBV7-2 TRBD1 TGTGCCAGCAGCTTAGTGGCCAGGGGGCACACTGAAGCTTTCTTT CASSLVARGHTEAFF
. TRBJ2-1 TRBV15 TRBD2 TGTGCCACCAGCATCGGACTAGCGGCCTACAATGAGCAGTTCTTC CATSIGLAAYNEQFF
. TRBJ2-5 TRBV7-6 TRBD2 TGTGCCAGCAGCTTTGGAACTCGCGGGAGGAACCAGGGGGAGACCCAGTACTTC CASSFGTRGRNQGETQYF
. TRBJ2-5 TRBV2 TRBD1 TGTGCCATCAGGGGGCAAGGCGAGGAGACCCAGTACTTC CAIRGQGEETQYF
. TRBJ1-1 TRBV11-2 . TGTGCCAGCAGCTTAGAGCGGCGGGGTGTTGAAGCTTTCTTT CASSLERRGVEAFF
. TRBJ2-7 TRBV3-1/TRBV3-2 TRBD1 TGTGCCAGCAGCCAAGTTTGGACAGGGGGATCCGACGAGCAGTACTTC CASSQVWTGGSDEQYF
. TRBJ1-5 TRBV15 TRBD1 TGTGCCACCGGGACAGGGGGTGTCCAGCCCCAGCATTTT CATGTGGVQPQHF
. TRBJ1-5 TRBV14 . TGTGCCACCACCCAGGAGGATAGCAATCAGCCCCAGCATTTT CATTQEDSNQPQHF
. TRBJ2-1 TRBV6-2/TRBV6-3 . TGTGCCAGCAGTTACTTGGTAGCGGCGTACAATGAGCAGTTCTTC CASSYLVAAYNEQFF
once TRBJ2-2 TRBV24-1 . TGTGCCACCAGTGATTTGAAGGCAGGGGACACCGGGGAGCTGTTTTTT CATSDLKAGDTGELFF
few TRBJ1-1 TRBV19 TRBD1 TGTGCCAGTATCCGGACAGGGCGGCGTACTGAAGCTTTCTTT CASIRTGRRTEAFF
. TRBJ2-7 TRBV28 . TGTGCCAGCAGTTTGGAGTTCTACGAGCAGTACTTC CASSLEFYEQYF
. TRBJ2-1 TRBV6-2/TRBV6-3 . TGTGCCAGCAGTTACGGTCCACGTAGCGAATCCTACAATGAGCAGTTCTTC CASSYGPRSESYNEQFF
few TRBJ1-1 TRBV25-1 . TGTGCCAGCCTTGAGACAGGAATGAACACTGAAGCTTTCTTT CASLETGMNTEAFF
once TRBJ2-7 TRBV27 TRBD1 TGTGCCAGCAGTTTACGGGACAGCATCTACGAGCAGTACTTC CASSLRDSIYEQYF
. TRBJ2-6 TRBV4-3 TRBD1 TGCGCCAGCAGCCACCTCAGACAGGGGGAGGTGGCCAACGTCCTGACTTTC CASSHLRQGEVANVLTF
. TRBJ1-1 TRBV19 . TGTGCCAGCTCTTCAACGGGATTTAGTGAAGCTTTCTTT CASSSTGFSEAFF
. TRBJ1-2 TRBV9 . TGTGCCAGCAGCGTATTAAGGGGGTATGGCTACACCTTC CASSVLRGYGYTF
. TRBJ1-5 TRBV6-1 TRBD1 TGTGCCAGCAGTGAAGGGACAGGGAATAGTCAGCCCCAGCATTTT CASSEGTGNSQPQHF
. TRBJ1-5 TRBV30 . TGTGCCTGGGGTTACAGGAGAAATCAGCCCCAGCATTTT CAWGYRRNQPQHF
. TRBJ1-1 TRBV3-1/TRBV3-2 . TGTGCCAGCAGGCTTCAAGGGGGAGGGGGGTACACTGAAGCTTTCTTT CASRLQGGGGYTEAFF
. TRBJ1-5 TRBV4-1 TRBD1 TGCGCCAGCAGCCAACCGGGGACAGGCAATCAGCCCCAGCATTTT CASSQPGTGNQPQHF
few TRBJ1-4 TRBV7-9 . TGTGCCAGCAGCTACGGGTTTGGCGGTGAAAAACTGTTTTTT CASSYGFGGEKLFF
. TRBJ2-1 TRBV10-3 . TGTGCCATCAGTGGGGACAACACTCTTTTCGATGAGCAGTTCTTC CAISGDNTLFDEQFF
once TRBJ2-1 TRBV4-1 TRBD2 TGCGCCAGCAGCCAAGACGGGGGGGCCTACAATGAGCAGTTCTTC CASSQDGGAYNEQFF
. TRBJ2-6 TRBV10-3 TRBD1 TGTGCCATCAGTGAAAATTCCGGGACAGGAGATTATTTTGGGGCCAACGTCCTGACTTTC CAISENSGTGDYFGANVLTF
. TRBJ2-7 TRBV4-1 TRBD2 TGCGCCAGCAGCCAAGATGTGGAACTAGCGGGGGGGCGGTACGAGCAGTACTTC CASSQDVELAGGRYEQYF
few TRBJ2-7 TRBV2 . TGTGCCAGCAGTGTGGTTAGATACGAGCAGTACTTC CASSVVRYEQYF
. TRBJ2-7 TRBV7-9 . TGTGCCAGCAGCTTAGTAGGGTTGGCAGGGCGGCCCTACGAGCAGTACTTC CASSLVGLAGRPYEQYF
. TRBJ1-5 TRBV27 TRBD1 TGTGCCAGCAGTTCACCGGGACAGGGCAATCAGCCCCAGCATTTT CASSSPGQGNQPQHF
. TRBJ1-5 TRBV15 TRBD1 TGTGCCACCAGCAGAGATATAGGGGGCGTTCAGCCCCAGCATTTT CATSRDIGGVQPQHF